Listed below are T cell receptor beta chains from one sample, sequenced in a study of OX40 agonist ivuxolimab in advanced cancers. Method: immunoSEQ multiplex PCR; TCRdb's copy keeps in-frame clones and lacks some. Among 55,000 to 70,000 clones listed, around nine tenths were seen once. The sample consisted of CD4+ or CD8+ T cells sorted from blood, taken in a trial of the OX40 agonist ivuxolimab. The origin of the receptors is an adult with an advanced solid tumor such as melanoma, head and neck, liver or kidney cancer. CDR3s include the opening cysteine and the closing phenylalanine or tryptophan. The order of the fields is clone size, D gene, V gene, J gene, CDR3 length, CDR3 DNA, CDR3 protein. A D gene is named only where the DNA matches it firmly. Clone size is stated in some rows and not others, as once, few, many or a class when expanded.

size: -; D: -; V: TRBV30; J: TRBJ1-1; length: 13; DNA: TGTGCCTGGAGTAGAGGGGTAAGGACTGAAGCTTTCTTT; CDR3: CAWSRGVRTEAFF
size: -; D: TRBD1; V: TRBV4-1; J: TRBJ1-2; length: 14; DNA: TGCGCCAGCAGCCCCGGACAGGGAACGAATGGCTACACCTTC; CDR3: CASSPGQGTNGYTF
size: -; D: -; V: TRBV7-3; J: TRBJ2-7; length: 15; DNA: TGTGCCAGCAGCTCCTACTCGGACGGCCTCTACGAGCAGTACTTC; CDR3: CASSSYSDGLYEQYF
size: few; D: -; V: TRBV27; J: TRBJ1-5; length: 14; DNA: TGTGCCAGCAGATTAGGGATAGGCAATCAGCCCCAGCATTTT; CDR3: CASRLGIGNQPQHF
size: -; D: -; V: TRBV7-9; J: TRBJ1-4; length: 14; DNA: TGTGCCAGCAGCTTAGGGAGGGGCGGAGAAAAACTGTTTTTT; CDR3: CASSLGRGGEKLFF
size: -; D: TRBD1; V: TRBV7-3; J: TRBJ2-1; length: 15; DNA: TGTGCCAGCAGCTTACGGGACAGGCCCCTGGATGAGCAGTTCTTC; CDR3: CASSLRDRPLDEQFF
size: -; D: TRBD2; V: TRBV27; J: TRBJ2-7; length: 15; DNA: TGTGCCAGCAGTTTTTTACTAGCGGGGGCCAACGAGCAGTACTTC; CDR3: CASSFLLAGANEQYF
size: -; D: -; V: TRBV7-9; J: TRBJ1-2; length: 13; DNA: TGTGCCAGCAGTCCAGAGGGGATTTATGGCTACACCTTC; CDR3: CASSPEGIYGYTF
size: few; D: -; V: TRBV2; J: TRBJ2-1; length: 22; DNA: TGTGCCAGCAGTGAACCCCTGCCAGGGGGTAGCGGGGTTTCACTCTCCTACAATGAGCAGTTCTTC; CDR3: CASSEPLPGGSGVSLSYNEQFF
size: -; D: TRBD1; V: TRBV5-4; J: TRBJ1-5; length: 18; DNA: TGTGCCAGCAGCACTCGGACAGGCCGTAAAACTAAGAATCAGCCCCAGCATTTT; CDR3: CASSTRTGRKTKNQPQHF
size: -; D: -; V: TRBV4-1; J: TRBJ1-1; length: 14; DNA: TGCGCCAGCAGCCAAGGATTTTTGAACACTGAAGCTTTCTTT; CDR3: CASSQGFLNTEAFF
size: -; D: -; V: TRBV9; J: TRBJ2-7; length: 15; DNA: TGTGCCAGCAGCGTAGGGGCAGGGCTGTCCTACGAGCAGTACTTC; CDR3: CASSVGAGLSYEQYF
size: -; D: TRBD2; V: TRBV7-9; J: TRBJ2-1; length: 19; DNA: TGTGCCAGCAGCCCCCGTGCTAGCGGGGGAGAACCCACCTACAATGAGCAGTTCTTC; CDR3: CASSPRASGGEPTYNEQFF
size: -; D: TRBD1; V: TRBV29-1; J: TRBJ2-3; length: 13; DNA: TGCAGCGTACCGACAGGGCTCCAAGATACGCAGTATTTT; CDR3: CSVPTGLQDTQYF
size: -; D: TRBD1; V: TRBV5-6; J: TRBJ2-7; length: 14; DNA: TGTGCCAGCAGCTCAACGGGACAGACCTACGAGCAGTACTTC; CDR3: CASSSTGQTYEQYF
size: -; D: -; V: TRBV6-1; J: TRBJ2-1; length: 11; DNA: TGTGCCAGCACCGCCACCAATGAGCAGTTCTTC; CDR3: CASTATNEQFF
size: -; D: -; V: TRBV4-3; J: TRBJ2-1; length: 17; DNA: TGCGCCAGCAGCCAAGGGCCTATCGGCCGAATGGGGAATGAGCAGTTCTTC; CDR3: CASSQGPIGRMGNEQFF
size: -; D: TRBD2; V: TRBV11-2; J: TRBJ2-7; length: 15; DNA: TGTGCCAGCAGCTTTGGCGGTCCTAGCGGCTACGAGCAGTACTTC; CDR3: CASSFGGPSGYEQYF
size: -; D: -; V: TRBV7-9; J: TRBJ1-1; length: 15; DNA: TGTGCCAGCAGCAATGTGTCGGGGTTCTTCACTGAAGCTTTCTTT; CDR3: CASSNVSGFFTEAFF
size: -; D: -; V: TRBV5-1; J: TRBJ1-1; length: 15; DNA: TGCGCCAGCAGCTTGGACCGCATAATGGGGACTGAAGCTTTCTTT; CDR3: CASSLDRIMGTEAFF